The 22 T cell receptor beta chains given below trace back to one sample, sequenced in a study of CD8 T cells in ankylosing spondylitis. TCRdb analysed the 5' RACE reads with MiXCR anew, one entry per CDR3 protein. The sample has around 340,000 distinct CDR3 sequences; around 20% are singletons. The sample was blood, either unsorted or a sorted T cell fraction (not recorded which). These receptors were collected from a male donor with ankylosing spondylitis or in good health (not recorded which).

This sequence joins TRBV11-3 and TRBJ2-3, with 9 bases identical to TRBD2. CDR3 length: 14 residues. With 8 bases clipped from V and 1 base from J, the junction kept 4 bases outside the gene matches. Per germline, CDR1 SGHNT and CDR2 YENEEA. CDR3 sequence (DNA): TGTGCCAGCCATAGCGGGGGACGCACAGATACGCAGTATTTT. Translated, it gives CASHSGGRTDTQYF.

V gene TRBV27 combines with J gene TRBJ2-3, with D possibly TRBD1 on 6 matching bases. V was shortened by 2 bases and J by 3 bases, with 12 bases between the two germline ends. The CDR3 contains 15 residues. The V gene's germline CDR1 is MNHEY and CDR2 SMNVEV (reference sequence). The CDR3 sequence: CASSLQGPRTDTQYF. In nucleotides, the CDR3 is TGTGCCAGCAGTTTACAGGGGCCTAGGACAGATACGCAGTATTTT.

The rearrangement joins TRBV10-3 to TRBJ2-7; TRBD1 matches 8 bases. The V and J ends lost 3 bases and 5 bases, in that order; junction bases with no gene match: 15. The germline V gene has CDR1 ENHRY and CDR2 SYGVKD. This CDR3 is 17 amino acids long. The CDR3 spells CAISDPLPGQDFHEQYF. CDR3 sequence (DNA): TGTGCCATCAGTGATCCCCTCCCGGGACAGGATTTCCACGAGCAGTACTTC.

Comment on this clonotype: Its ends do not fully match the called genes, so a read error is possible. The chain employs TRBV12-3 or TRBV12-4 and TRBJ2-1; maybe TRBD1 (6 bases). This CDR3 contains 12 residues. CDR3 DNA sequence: TGTGCCAGCAGCCCCTGGGACAATGAGCTGTTCTTC. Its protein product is CASSPWDNELFF.

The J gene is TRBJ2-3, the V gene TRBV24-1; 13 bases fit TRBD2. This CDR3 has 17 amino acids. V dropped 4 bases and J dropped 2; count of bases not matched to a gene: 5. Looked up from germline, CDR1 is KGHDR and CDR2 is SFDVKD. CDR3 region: CATSEVTSGGITDTQYF. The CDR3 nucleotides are TGTGCCACCAGTGAGGTGACTAGCGGGGGGATCACAGATACGCAGTATTTT.

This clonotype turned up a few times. The CDR3 loop reads CSERDKNTGELFF. The CDR3 nucleotides are TGCAGCGAAAGGGACAAAAACACCGGGGAGCTGTTTTTT. The rearrangement links TRBV29-1 to TRBJ2-2; tentatively, D is TRBD1 (6 bases). V was clipped by 7 bases and J by 2 bases, with 11 bases between them. The germline V gene encodes CDR1 SQVTM and CDR2 ANQGSEA. CDR3 length: 13 amino acids.

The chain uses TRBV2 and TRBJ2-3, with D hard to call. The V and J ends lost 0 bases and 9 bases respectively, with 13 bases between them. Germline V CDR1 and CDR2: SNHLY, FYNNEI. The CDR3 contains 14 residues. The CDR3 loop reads CASSEALRVATQYF. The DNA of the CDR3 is TGTGCCAGCAGTGAAGCGCTTCGGGTGGCCACGCAGTATTTT.

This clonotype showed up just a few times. The CDR3 sequence is CATTSPTSYEQYF. The CDR3 nucleotides read TGTGCCACCACATCCCCAACCTCCTACGAGCAGTACTTC. V is TRBV27 and J is TRBJ2-7; D is undetermined. The CDR3 has 13 amino acids. With 10 bases removed from V and 0 bases from J, the gap between germline ends came to 13 bases. Germline CDR1 is MNHEY and CDR2 is SMNVEV (reference sequence).

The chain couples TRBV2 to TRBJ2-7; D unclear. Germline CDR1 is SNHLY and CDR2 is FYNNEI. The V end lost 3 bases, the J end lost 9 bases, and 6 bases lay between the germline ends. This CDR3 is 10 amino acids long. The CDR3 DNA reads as TGTGCCAGCAGTGACTGGACGCAGTACTTC. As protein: CASSDWTQYF.

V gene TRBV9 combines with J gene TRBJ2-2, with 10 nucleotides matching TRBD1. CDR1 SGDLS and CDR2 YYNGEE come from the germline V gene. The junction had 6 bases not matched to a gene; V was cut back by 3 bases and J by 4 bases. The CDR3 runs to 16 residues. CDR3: CASSAPGQGSTGELFF. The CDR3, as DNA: TGTGCCAGCAGCGCTCCGGGACAGGGGAGCACCGGGGAGCTGTTTTTT.

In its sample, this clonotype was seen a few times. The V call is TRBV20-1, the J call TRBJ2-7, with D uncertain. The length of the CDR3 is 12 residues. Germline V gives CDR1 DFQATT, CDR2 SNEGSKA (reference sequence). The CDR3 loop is CRATSTDYEQYF. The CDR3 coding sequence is TGCAGAGCCACGAGTACTGACTACGAGCAGTACTTC.

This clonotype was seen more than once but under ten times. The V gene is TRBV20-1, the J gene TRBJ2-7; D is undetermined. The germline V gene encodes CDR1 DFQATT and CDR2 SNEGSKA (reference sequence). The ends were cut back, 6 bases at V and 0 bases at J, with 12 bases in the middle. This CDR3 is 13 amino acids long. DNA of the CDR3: TGCAGTGCCGTCCCCGGGCTCTCCTACGAGCAGTACTTC. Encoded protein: CSAVPGLSYEQYF.

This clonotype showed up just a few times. CDR3 sequence reads: CASSSDSNAWEQYF. The DNA for the CDR3 is TGTGCCAGCAGCTCGGACAGTAATGCTTGGGAGCAGTACTTC. V is TRBV11-2 and J is TRBJ2-7; possibly TRBD1 for D (6 bases). CDR3 length: 14 residues. V lost 4 bases, J lost 7 bases, and 17 bases lay in between. Germline V gene lookup returns CDR1 SGHAT and CDR2 FQNNGV.

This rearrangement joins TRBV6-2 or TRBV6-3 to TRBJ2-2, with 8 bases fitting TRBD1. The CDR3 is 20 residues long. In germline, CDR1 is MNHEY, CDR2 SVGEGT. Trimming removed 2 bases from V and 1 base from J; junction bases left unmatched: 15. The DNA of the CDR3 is TGTGCCAGCAGTTACCCCGGCTCTCCATGGACAGGGCTGAACACCGGGGAGCTGTTTTTT. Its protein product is CASSYPGSPWTGLNTGELFF.

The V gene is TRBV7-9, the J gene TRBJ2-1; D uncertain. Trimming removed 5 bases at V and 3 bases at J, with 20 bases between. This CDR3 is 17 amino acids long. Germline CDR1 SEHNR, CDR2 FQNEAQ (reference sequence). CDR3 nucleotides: TGTGCCAGCAGCCATACGGGCGGCGGAAGAAACTACAATGAGCAGTTCTTC. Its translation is CASSHTGGGRNYNEQFF.

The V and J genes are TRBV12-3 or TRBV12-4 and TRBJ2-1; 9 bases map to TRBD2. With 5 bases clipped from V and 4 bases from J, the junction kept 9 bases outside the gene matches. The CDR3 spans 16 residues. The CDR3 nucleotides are TGTGCCAGCAGTATGGGCGGGGGGGCTCGGTACAATGAGCAGTTCTTC. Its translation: CASSMGGGARYNEQFF.

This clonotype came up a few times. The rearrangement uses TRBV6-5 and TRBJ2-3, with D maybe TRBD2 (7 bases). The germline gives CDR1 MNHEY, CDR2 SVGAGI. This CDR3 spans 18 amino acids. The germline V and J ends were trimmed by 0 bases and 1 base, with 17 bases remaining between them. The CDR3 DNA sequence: TGTGCCAGCAGTTACTCGGGTTTCGGGGGGCGGGGCACAGATACGCAGTATTTT. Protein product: CASSYSGFGGRGTDTQYF.

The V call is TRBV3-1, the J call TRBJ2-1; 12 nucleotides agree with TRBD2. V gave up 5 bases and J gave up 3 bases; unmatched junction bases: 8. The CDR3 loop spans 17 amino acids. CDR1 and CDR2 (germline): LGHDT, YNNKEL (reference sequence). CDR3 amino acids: CASSSRTSGEYYNEQFF. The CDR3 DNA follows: TGTGCCAGCAGCTCCAGGACTAGCGGGGAATACTACAATGAGCAGTTCTTC.

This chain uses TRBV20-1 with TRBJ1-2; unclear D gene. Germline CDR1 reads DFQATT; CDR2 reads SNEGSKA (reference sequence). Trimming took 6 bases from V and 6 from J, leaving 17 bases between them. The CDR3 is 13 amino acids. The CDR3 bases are TGCAGTGCGCCTACCGACATGGCCGATGGCTACACCTTC. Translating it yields CSAPTDMADGYTF.

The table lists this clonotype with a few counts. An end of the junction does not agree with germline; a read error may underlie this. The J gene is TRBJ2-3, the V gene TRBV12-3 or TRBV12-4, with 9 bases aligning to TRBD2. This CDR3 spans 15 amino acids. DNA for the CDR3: TGTGCCAGCAATTTATCGGCGGGGGGGCCTGGTACGCAGTATTTT. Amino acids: CASNLSAGGPGTQYF.

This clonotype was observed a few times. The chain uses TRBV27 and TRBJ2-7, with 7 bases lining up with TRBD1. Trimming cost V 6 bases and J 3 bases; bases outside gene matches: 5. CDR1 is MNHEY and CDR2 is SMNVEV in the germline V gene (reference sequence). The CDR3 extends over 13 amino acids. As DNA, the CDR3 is TGTGCCAGCAGCGTGGGACAGTACTACGAGCAGTACTTC. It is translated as CASSVGQYYEQYF.

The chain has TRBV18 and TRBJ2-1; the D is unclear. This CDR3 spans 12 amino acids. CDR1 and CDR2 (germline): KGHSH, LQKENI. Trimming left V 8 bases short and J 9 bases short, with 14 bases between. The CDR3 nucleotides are TGTGCCAGCCAGGACGTCAGCACTGAGCAGTTCTTC. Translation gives CASQDVSTEQFF.